Each of the 17 T cell receptor beta chains below was sequenced from the same sample in a study of blood T cell repertoires in COVID-19. The method was immunoSEQ multiplex PCR; TCRdb's version includes in-frame clones alone and lacks a portion of them. In the table there are over 100,000 clones, roughly 85% of which are singletons. Input material: peripheral blood. Source of these receptors: a man aged 35 to 55 with acute or convalescent COVID-19.

This chain connects TRBV2 to TRBJ1-3; D is uncertain. CDR3 length equals 12 residues. Trimming shortened V by 9 bases and J by 3 bases, and 9 bases separated the two germline ends. CDR1 and CDR2 (germline): SNHLY, FYNNEI. CDR3 in DNA: TGTGCCAGTGGACTATTTGGAAACACCATATATTTT. Translated, it gives CASGLFGNTIYF. Drawing the rest from reference TRBV2 and TRBJ1-3, the complete variable domain is EPEVTQTPSHQVTQMGQEVILRCVPISNHLYFYWYRQILGQKVEFLVSFYNNEISEKSEIFDDQFSVERPDGSNFTLKIRSTKLEDSAMYFCASGLFGNTIYFGEGSWLTVV.

The V gene is TRBV24-1, the J gene TRBJ2-3, with 11 bases aligning to TRBD1. CDR1 and CDR2 from the germline V gene are KGHDR and SFDVKD. This CDR3 region has 14 residues. With 4 bases clipped from V and 6 bases from J, the junction kept 2 bases outside the gene matches. The CDR3 DNA follows: TGTGCCACCAGTGACTGGGACAGGGGGGATACGCAGTATTTT. This translates into CATSDWDRGDTQYF.

V usage is TRBV7-2 and J usage is TRBJ2-3; D not certain. This CDR3 contains 14 residues. The V end lost 6 bases, the J end lost 0 bases, and 10 bases lay between the germline ends. Germline V gene data show CDR1 as SGHTA and CDR2 as FQGNSA. CDR3: CASRKRLSTDTQYF. DNA for the CDR3: TGTGCCAGCAGAAAGCGCCTTAGCACAGATACGCAGTATTTT. Full variable domain (rest looked up from reference TRBV7-2 and TRBJ2-3): GAGVSQSPSNKVTEKGKDVELRCDPISGHTALYWYRQSLGQGLEFLIYFQGNSAPDKSGLPSDRFSAERTGGSVSTLTIQRTQQEDSAVYLCASRKRLSTDTQYFGPGTRLTVL.

The chain is built from TRBV30 and TRBJ2-1; 7 bases match TRBD2. Trimming removed 2 bases from V and 12 bases from J; junction bases left unmatched: 10. CDR1 and CDR2 from the germline V gene are GTSNPN and SVGIG (reference sequence). The CDR3 sequence is 13 residues long. CDR3 DNA sequence: TGTGCCTGGAGTCCCACTAGCGAAAAACGGCAGTTCTTC. This translates into CAWSPTSEKRQFF.

This clone appeared once. The V and J genes are TRBV20-1 and TRBJ2-7, with D possibly TRBD1 on 7 matching bases. There are 11 residues in the CDR3. The germline V gene has CDR1 DFQATT and CDR2 SNEGSKA (reference sequence). This chain's CDR3 is CGPGRGDEQYF. CDR3 nucleotide sequence: TGCGGCCCCGGCAGGGGGGACGAGCAGTACTTC.

The table lists this clone with a few counts. In DNA form, the CDR3 reads TGTGCCAGCAGCTGGGGGCGGGAGGGCCGTTACGAGCAGTACTTC. Protein product: CASSWGREGRYEQYF. The gene calls are TRBV7-9 and TRBJ2-7; TRBD2 matches 9 bases. Looked up from germline, CDR1 is SEHNR and CDR2 is FQNEAQ (reference sequence). The CDR3 runs 15 residues. The V segment lost 4 bases and the J segment 4 bases; nucleotides outside the gene matches: 8.

This chain uses TRBV19 with TRBJ1-6; possible D gene TRBD1, 5 bases. CDR1 and CDR2 (germline): LNHDA, SQIVND (reference sequence). This CDR3 contains 13 residues. V lost 11 bases and J lost 9, with 17 bases in between. The CDR3 coding sequence is TGTGCCGGAGGGACTTCTGAAGTTTCACCCCTCCACTTT. It translates to CAGGTSEVSPLHF.

The chain is built from TRBV3-1 (or the pseudogene TRBV3-2) and TRBJ1-2; TRBD1 matches at 9 bases. V shed 4 bases, J shed 7 bases, and the junction held 4 bases outside the gene matches. The V gene's germline CDR1 is LGHDT and CDR2 YNNKEL (reference sequence). This CDR3 region has 13 residues. The CDR3 reads CASSPRDRAGYTF. As DNA, the CDR3 is TGTGCCAGCAGCCCTCGGGACAGGGCTGGCTACACCTTC.

The chain links TRBV11-2 to TRBJ2-4; the match to TRBD1 covers 9 bases. J was trimmed by 0 bases and V by 5 bases; bases with no gene match: 8. This CDR3 region has 17 residues. Germline lookup yields CDR1 SGHAT and CDR2 FQNNGV. CDR3 DNA: TGTGCCAGCAGCCCGACAGGGGGTCAGCTAGCCAAAAACATTCAGTACTTC. Translation: CASSPTGGQLAKNIQYF.

The V call is TRBV27, the J call TRBJ2-6; D perhaps matches TRBD1 (5 bases). Germline assignment: CDR1 MNHEY and CDR2 SMNVEV (reference sequence). Trimming stripped 6 bases from V and 0 bases from J, with 9 bases between. The CDR3 consists of 15 residues. The DNA for the CDR3 is TGTGCCAGCAGCAAACAGGTCTCTGGGGCCAACGTCCTGACTTTC. Its protein is CASSKQVSGANVLTF.

V and J are TRBV28 and TRBJ2-3; 11 nucleotides match TRBD2. The CDR3 runs to 17 residues. The germline V gene has CDR1 MDHEN and CDR2 SYDVKM. V lost 6 bases and J lost 0; bases outside the gene matches: 8. The CDR3 DNA follows: TGTGCCAGCAGCCGGAGGACTAGCGGGTCTAGCACAGATACGCAGTATTTT. Its translation: CASSRRTSGSSTDTQYF. The entire variable domain, with the rest obtained from reference TRBV28 and TRBJ2-3, is as follows: DVKVTQSSRYLVKRTGEKVFLECVQDMDHENMFWYRQDPGLGLRLIYFSYDVKMKEKGDIPEGYSVSREKKERFSLILESASTNQTSMYLCASSRRTSGSSTDTQYFGPGTRLTVL.

The chain links TRBV10-3 to TRBJ1-1; 12 bases match TRBD1. The germline gives CDR1 ENHRY, CDR2 SYGVKD. This CDR3 is built from 15 residues. J lost 5 bases, V lost 2 bases, and 3 bases had no gene match. The CDR3 is CAISEPGQGATEAFF. The CDR3 nucleotides are TGTGCCATCAGTGAGCCGGGACAGGGGGCGACTGAAGCTTTCTTT.

The genes are TRBV6-4 and TRBJ2-3; tentatively, D is TRBD2 (6 bases). Germline V gene sequence: CDR1 MRHNA, CDR2 SNTAGT. The V gene lost 4 bases and the J gene lost 1 base, with 12 bases spanning the gap. This CDR3 region has 15 residues. The CDR3 region is CASSAGGTGTDTQYF. The CDR3 DNA sequence: TGTGCCAGCAGTGCCGGAGGGACTGGCACAGATACGCAGTATTTT.

The chain uses TRBV5-6 and TRBJ2-7; perhaps TRBD2 as D (5 bases). V was pared by 1 base and J by 2 bases, with 10 bases between. The CDR3 length is 14 residues. Per the germline V gene, CDR1 is SGHDT and CDR2 is YYEEEE. The CDR3 sequence: CASSLLGATYEQYF. The CDR3 coding sequence is TGTGCCAGCAGCTTGTTGGGAGCAACCTACGAGCAGTACTTC.

The genes are TRBV7-2 and TRBJ2-7, with 8 positions matching TRBD2. The CDR3 consists of 14 residues. Germline V gene sequence: CDR1 SGHTA, CDR2 FQGNSA. V trimming: 3 bases; J trimming: 4 bases; junction bases outside the gene matches: 5. CDR3 amino acids: CASSFRAGVYEQYF. The CDR3, as DNA: TGTGCCAGCAGCTTTAGAGCGGGGGTGTACGAGCAGTACTTC.

At least ten counts were recorded for this clone. This chain connects TRBV6-6 to TRBJ1-5, with TRBD1 matching 8 bases. V lost 4 bases to trimming and J lost 10 bases; unmatched junction nucleotides: 15. CDR3 size: 16 residues. The germline V gene encodes CDR1 MNHNY and CDR2 SVGAGI (reference sequence). The CDR3 nucleotides are TGTGCCAGCAGTTCCCTTGGGCAGGGGGCTGGACTACCCCAGCATTTT. Its protein is CASSSLGQGAGLPQHF.

The chain is built from TRBV6-1 and TRBJ1-5, with D maybe TRBD1 (5 bases). Germline CDR1 reads MNHNS; CDR2 reads SASEGT. There are 15 residues in the CDR3. Deletions cut 3 bases from V and 4 bases from J, with 13 bases between. CDR3 nucleotides: TGTGCCAGCAGTGAGTTTGGGGCCTGGAATCAGCCCCAGCATTTT. It encodes CASSEFGAWNQPQHF.